The clone carrying this T cell receptor beta chain was seen a handful of times. The antigen is not known. This specimen belongs to a study of identical twins. Overall study findings and caveats: The study reached conclusions through statistical analysis that was cross-sectional, not following the same donors. In zero-insertion analyses, partial confounding could arise from invariant MAIT and iNKT cells.

A universal primer site was added by template switching, and unique molecular identifiers were carried by the cDNA. From the 5' RACE reads, TCRdb called clonotypes with MiXCR, one entry per CDR3 protein. The sample includes around 960,000 distinct CDR3 sequences, 12% seen only once; the top ten take around 1.5%. In every case, the donor was a healthy Caucasian. This CDR3 comprises 14 residues. This same sample was also part of a study on yellow fever vaccine responses in identical twins.

This TCR came from a woman between 18 and 30 years old in good health. The material sequenced was PBMCs. V and J are TRBV21-1 and TRBJ2-3; the table's D call TRBD1 went unverified against the DNA. TRBV21-1 is a pseudogene segment. CDR3: CASSDRTSTDTQYF. The CDR3, as DNA: TGTGCCAGCAGCGACAGAACTAGCACAGATACGCAGTATTTT.